This section outlines one TCR beta chain sequence together with its context. The data are from a study of blood T cell repertoires in COVID-19. Study-wide context: Sites in the United States, Italy and Spain provided acute and convalescent COVID-19 samples. Nucleic acid was either cDNA or gDNA, and it came from T cells, B-cell-depleted T cells, or PBMCs.

The CDR3 runs 14 residues. The trim removed 7 bases at V and 6 bases at J, leaving 6 bases unmatched. Germline V lookup: CDR1 SQVTM, CDR2 ANQGSEA. In the authors' workflow: Amplifying reference gene primers gave estimates of nucleated cell counts. Sequenced by immunoSEQ multiplex PCR; TCRdb stores in-frame clones only, minus some. The V and J calls and the clone size are those of that table, but D and trimming were determined from the DNA. This sample has around 100,000 clones, with around 83% found just once. The sample consisted of peripheral blood. The gene calls are TRBV29-1 and TRBJ2-1, with 13 bases matching TRBD2. The receptor was isolated from a man aged 35-49 years with acute or convalescent COVID-19. CDR3 protein: CSAKGLAGLNEQFF. Here the CDR3 DNA reads TGCAGCGCTAAGGGACTAGCGGGGCTCAATGAGCAGTTCTTC.